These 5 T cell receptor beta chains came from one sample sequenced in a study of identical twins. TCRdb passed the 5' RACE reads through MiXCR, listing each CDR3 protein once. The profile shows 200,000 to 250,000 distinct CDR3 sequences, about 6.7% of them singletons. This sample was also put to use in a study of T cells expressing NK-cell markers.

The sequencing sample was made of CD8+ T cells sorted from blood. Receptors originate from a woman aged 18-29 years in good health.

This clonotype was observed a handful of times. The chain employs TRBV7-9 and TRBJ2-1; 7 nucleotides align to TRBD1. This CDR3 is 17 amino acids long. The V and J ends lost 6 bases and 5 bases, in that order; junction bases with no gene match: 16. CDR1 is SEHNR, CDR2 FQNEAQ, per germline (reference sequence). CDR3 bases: TGTGCCAGCAGTTACCCCCGGGACAGCCCGAGGAACAATGAGCAGTTCTTC. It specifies CASSYPRDSPRNNEQFF.

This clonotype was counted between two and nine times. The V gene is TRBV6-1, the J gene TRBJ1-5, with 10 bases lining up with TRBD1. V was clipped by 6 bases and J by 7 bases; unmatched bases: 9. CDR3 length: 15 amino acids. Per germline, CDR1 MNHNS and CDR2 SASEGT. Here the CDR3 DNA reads TGTGCCAGCAGGCCCCTGACAGGGGGCGGCCAGCCCCAGCATTTT. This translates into CASRPLTGGGQPQHF.

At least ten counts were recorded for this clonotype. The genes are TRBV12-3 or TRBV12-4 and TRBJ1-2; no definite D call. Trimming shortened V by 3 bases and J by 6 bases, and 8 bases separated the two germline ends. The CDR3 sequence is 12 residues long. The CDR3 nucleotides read TGTGCCAGCAGTTTCAGTGACCATGGCTACACCTTC. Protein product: CASSFSDHGYTF.

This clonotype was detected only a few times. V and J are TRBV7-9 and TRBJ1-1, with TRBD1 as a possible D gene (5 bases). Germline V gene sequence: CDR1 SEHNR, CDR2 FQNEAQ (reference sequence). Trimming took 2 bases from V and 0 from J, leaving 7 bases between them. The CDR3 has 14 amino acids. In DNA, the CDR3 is TGTGCCAGCAGCTTATCAGGGATGAACACTGAAGCTTTCTTT. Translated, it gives CASSLSGMNTEAFF.

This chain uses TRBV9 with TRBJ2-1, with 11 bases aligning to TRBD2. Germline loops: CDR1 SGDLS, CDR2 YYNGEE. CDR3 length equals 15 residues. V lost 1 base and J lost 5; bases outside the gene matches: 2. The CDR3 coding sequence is TGTGCCAGCAGCGTAAAACTAGCGGGGGACAATGAGCAGTTCTTC. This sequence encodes CASSVKLAGDNEQFF.